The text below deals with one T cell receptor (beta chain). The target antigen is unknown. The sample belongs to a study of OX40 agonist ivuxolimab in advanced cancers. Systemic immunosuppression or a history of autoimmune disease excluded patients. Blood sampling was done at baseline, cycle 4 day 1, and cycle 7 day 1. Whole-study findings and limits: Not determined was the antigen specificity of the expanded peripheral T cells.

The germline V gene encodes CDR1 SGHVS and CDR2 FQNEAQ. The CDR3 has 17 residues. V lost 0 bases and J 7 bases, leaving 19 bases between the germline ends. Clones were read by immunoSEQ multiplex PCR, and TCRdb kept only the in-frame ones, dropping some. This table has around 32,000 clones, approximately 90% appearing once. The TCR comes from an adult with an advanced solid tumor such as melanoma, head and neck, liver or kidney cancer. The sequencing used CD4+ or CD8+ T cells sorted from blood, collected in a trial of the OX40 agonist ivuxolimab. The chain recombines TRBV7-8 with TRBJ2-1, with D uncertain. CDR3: CASSLAAGTVNVNEQFF. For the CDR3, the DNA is TGTGCCAGCAGCTTAGCGGCAGGAACAGTTAATGTGAATGAGCAGTTCTTC.